This T cell receptor beta chain appears in the sequencing data of a study of OX40 agonist ivuxolimab in advanced cancers. The CDR3 runs 16 residues. CDR1 LNHDA and CDR2 SQIVND come from the germline V gene (reference sequence). V shed 6 bases and J 1 base; nucleotides not matched to a gene: 10. Here immunoSEQ multiplex PCR was the method, and the copy in TCRdb shows in-frame clones only, minus some. The data show approximately 82,000 clones, approximately 85% seen once. The sample consisted of CD4+ or CD8+ T cells sorted from blood, taken in a trial of the OX40 agonist ivuxolimab. This TCR was recovered from an adult with an advanced solid tumor such as melanoma, head and neck, liver or kidney cancer. The rearrangement joins TRBV19 to TRBJ2-3; TRBD2 agrees at 7 bases. The CDR3: CASSKRLAAGTDTQYF. The CDR3 DNA reads TGTGCCAGTAGCAAGCGTCTAGCGGCTGGCACAGATACGCAGTATTTT.